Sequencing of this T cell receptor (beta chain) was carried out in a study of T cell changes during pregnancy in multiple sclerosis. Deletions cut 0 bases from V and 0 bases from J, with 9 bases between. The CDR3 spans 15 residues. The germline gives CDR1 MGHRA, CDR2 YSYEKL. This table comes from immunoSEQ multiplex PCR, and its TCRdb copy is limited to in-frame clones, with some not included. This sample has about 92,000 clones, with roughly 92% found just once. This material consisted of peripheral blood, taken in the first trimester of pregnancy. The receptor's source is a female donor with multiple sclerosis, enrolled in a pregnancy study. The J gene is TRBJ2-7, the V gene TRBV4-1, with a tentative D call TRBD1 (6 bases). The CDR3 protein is CASSQEDSLSYEQYF. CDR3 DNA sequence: TGCGCCAGCAGCCAAGAGGACAGCCTCTCCTACGAGCAGTACTTC.